This T cell receptor (beta chain) was recovered during a study of CD8 T cells in ankylosing spondylitis. This clonotype was observed many times. TCRdb reanalysed the 5' RACE reads using MiXCR and keeps one entry per CDR3 protein. The sample has 90,000 to 100,000 distinct CDR3 sequences, roughly 8.3% seen once; the top ten hold nearly 10%. The ends lost 6 bases at V and 3 bases at J; junction bases unmatched: 10. Germline V gives CDR1 SQVTM, CDR2 ANQGSEA. This CDR3 is built from 14 residues. The sample comprised blood, either unsorted or a sorted T cell fraction (not recorded which). The TCR was taken from a male donor with ankylosing spondylitis or in good health (not recorded which). The chain joins TRBV29-1 to TRBJ1-1, with TRBD1 matching over 7 bases. CDR3 DNA: TGCAGCGTAGGCAGGGGGTTTTTGGACACTGAAGCTTTCTTT. Protein: CSVGRGFLDTEAFF.